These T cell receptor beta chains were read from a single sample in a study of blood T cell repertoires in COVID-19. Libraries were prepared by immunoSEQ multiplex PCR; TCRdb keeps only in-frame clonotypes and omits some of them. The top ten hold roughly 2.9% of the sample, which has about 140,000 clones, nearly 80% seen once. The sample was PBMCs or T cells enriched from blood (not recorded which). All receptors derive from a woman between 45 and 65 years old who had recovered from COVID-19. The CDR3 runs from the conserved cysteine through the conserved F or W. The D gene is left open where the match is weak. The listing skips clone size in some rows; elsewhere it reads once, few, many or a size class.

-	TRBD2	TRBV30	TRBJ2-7	CAWSVVAGDPSYEQYF	TGTGCCTGGAGTGTGGTAGCGGGCGACCCTTCCTACGAGCAGTACTTC
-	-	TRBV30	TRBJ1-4	CAWTAGNNEKLFF	TGTGCCTGGACGGCAGGGAATAATGAAAAACTGTTTTTT
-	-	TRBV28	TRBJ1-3	CASRTTGSGNTIYF	TGTGCCAGCAGAACAACAGGGTCTGGAAACACCATATATTTT
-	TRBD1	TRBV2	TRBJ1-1	CASSEQGARNTEAFF	TGTGCCAGCAGTGAACAGGGGGCAAGGAACACTGAAGCTTTCTTT
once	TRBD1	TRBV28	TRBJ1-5	CASSLGQGHQPQHF	TGTGCCAGCAGTTTAGGACAGGGACATCAGCCCCAGCATTTT
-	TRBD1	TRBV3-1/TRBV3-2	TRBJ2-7	CASSQGRGLGYEQYF	TGTGCCAGCAGCCAGGGAAGGGGGCTGGGGTACGAGCAGTACTTC
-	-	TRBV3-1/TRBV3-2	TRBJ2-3	CASSQDGTSTDTQYF	TGTGCCAGCAGCCAAGATGGGACTAGCACAGATACGCAGTATTTT
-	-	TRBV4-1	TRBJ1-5	CASSQESGMPKPQHF	TGCGCCAGCAGCCAAGAATCAGGGATGCCTAAGCCCCAGCATTTT
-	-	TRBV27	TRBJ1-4	CASSLTQVGEKLFF	TGTGCCAGCAGTTTAACACAGGTCGGGGAAAAACTGTTTTTT
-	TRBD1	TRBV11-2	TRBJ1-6	CASSSDRGGSPLHF	TGTGCCAGCAGTTCCGACAGGGGCGGTTCACCCCTCCACTTT
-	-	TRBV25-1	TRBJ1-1	CASSGMNTEAFF	TGTGCCAGCAGTGGTATGAACACTGAAGCTTTCTTT
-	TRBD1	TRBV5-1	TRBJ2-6	CASRQQGGGSGANVLTF	TGCGCCAGCCGACAACAGGGGGGTGGCTCTGGGGCCAACGTCCTGACTTTC
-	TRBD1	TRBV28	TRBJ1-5	CASSFVGQGMNQPQHF	TGTGCCAGCAGTTTCGTAGGACAGGGGATGAATCAGCCCCAGCATTTT
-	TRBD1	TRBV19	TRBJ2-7	CASRQTGGGYEQYF	TGTGCCAGTAGACAGACAGGGGGTGGCTACGAGCAGTACTTC
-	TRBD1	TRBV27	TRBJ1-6	CASSPNTGVSSPLHF	TGTGCCAGCAGTCCGAATACAGGGGTGAGTTCACCCCTCCACTTT
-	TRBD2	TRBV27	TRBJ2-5	CASSLVGMAGGLETQYF	TGTGCCAGCAGCCTGGTGGGGATGGCGGGAGGGCTAGAGACCCAGTACTTC
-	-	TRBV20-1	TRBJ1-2	CSASPSVPSGYGYTF	TGCAGTGCTAGTCCAAGCGTCCCCTCTGGCTATGGCTACACCTTC
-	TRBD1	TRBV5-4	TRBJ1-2	CASRPGTGDLYGYTF	TGTGCCAGCAGGCCCGGGACAGGGGACCTCTATGGCTACACCTTC
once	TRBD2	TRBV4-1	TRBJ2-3	CASSQDKGLAGGRGTDTQYF	TGCGCCAGCAGCCAAGATAAAGGGCTAGCGGGGGGCCGGGGCACAGATACGCAGTATTTT
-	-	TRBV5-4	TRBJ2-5	CASSGTPQETQYF	TGTGCCAGCTCCGGGACACCTCAAGAGACCCAGTACTTC